This T cell receptor (beta chain) is drawn from a study of cytomegalovirus exposure and HLA in healthy donors. 13 Jbeta primers and 60 Vbeta primers were used for the PCR. Profiled with immunoSEQ multiplex PCR; TCRdb holds only in-frame clones, not every one. This sample has roughly 110,000 clones, with approximately 67% found just once. The CDR3 sequence is 15 residues long. The germline CDR1 and CDR2 sequences are MNHEY and SVGAGI. V lost 5 bases and J lost 6; bases outside the gene matches: 12. The sequenced sample consisted of PBMCs. The chain links TRBV6-5 to TRBJ1-2, with TRBD1 matching 7 bases. The TCR sequence derives from a man younger than 35 in good health and CMV-seropositive. This chain's CDR3 is CASSTPRTGIHGYTF. For the CDR3, the DNA is TGTGCCAGCAGTACCCCGAGGACAGGAATCCATGGCTACACCTTC.